This TCR beta chain was identified during a study of memory CD4+ T cells and cytomegalovirus serostatus. Study-wide background: This sample comes from healthy Belgian adults, fewer than ten CMV seropositive, 24 seronegative. Study observations and caveats: A US-trained random forest predicted CMV serostatus with median AUC roughly 0.91. CD4+ memory repertoires contained 67 of 164 reported CMV TCRbeta sequences.

The V segment lost 9 bases and the J segment 6 bases; nucleotides outside the gene matches: 6. This CDR3 comprises 14 residues. Germline loops: CDR1 SNHLY, CDR2 FYNNEI. As to this clone: As yet, its antigen is unknown.

The sort gate was single viable CD3+CD4+CD8-CD45RO+ cells for memory CD4+ T cells. TCRdb's copy holds only in-frame clones and misses some; the assay was immunoSEQ multiplex PCR. The profile shows some 48,000 clones, roughly 78% of them singletons. This sequence originates from an adult in good health and CMV-seronegative. The sequenced material came from memory CD4+ T cells from blood. V gene TRBV2 combines with J gene TRBJ1-5; the match to TRBD1 covers 12 bases. For the CDR3, the DNA is TGTGCCAGTAGGGACAGGGGGCGCGTTCAGCCCCAGCATTTT. As protein: CASRDRGRVQPQHF.